Listed below are T cell receptor beta chains from one sample, sequenced in a study of shared clonotypes between healthy human individuals. The data were produced by immunoSEQ multiplex PCR, yet TCRdb's version contains in-frame clones alone and is incomplete. In the table there are about 2.1 million clones, 90% to 95% of which are singletons. Sequencing used naive CD8+ T cells from PBMCs. All receptors come from a man between 18 and 29 years old in good health. Some clones in this sample may be carry-over from other donors' samples. Both conserved end residues are part of each CDR3. D genes are given only for firm matches. A row's size may be missing; if present it is once, few, many or a size class.

V: TRBV5-1; D: NA; J: TRBJ1-2; size: NA; CDR3: CASSSWTAYGYTF; DNA: TGCGCCAGCAGCTCCTGGACAGCCTATGGCTACACCTTC
V: TRBV9; D: NA; J: TRBJ1-1; size: NA; CDR3: CASSVYENTEAFF; DNA: TGTGCCAGCAGCGTGTACGAGAACACTGAAGCTTTCTTT
V: TRBV25-1; D: TRBD1; J: TRBJ1-1; size: NA; CDR3: CASSEGQLNTEAFF; DNA: TGTGCCAGCAGTGAGGGACAGCTGAACACTGAAGCTTTCTTT
V: TRBV14; D: NA; J: TRBJ1-2; size: few; CDR3: CASSPRVSNYGYTF; DNA: TGTGCCAGCAGCCCCCGGGTATCTAACTATGGCTACACCTTC
V: TRBV9; D: TRBD1; J: TRBJ2-1; size: once; CDR3: CASSAPGQGASEQFF; DNA: TGTGCCAGCAGCGCTCCCGGACAGGGGGCATCTGAGCAGTTCTTC
V: TRBV5-1; D: NA; J: TRBJ2-3; size: NA; CDR3: CASSYLSDTQYF; DNA: TGCGCCAGCAGCTATCTTAGCGATACGCAGTATTTT
V: TRBV9; D: TRBD2; J: TRBJ2-3; size: NA; CDR3: CASSGEGSGSLTDTQYF; DNA: TGTGCCAGCAGCGGGGAGGGTAGCGGGAGTCTTACAGATACGCAGTATTTT
V: TRBV7-6; D: NA; J: TRBJ2-7; size: NA; CDR3: CASSLRGQTYEQYF; DNA: TGTGCCAGCAGCTTACGGGGCCAGACCTACGAGCAGTACTTC
V: TRBV29-1; D: NA; J: TRBJ2-2; size: NA; CDR3: CSAWGPGKPKNTGELFF; DNA: TGCAGCGCCTGGGGGCCGGGAAAACCGAAAAACACCGGGGAGCTGTTTTTT
V: TRBV27; D: NA; J: TRBJ1-2; size: NA; CDR3: CASRPALGPEGGYTF; DNA: TGTGCCAGCAGACCAGCCCTGGGCCCCGAGGGCGGCTACACCTTC
V: TRBV2; D: TRBD2; J: TRBJ2-4; size: NA; CDR3: CASSGRTSLGLNIQYF; DNA: TGTGCCAGCAGTGGCCGGACTAGCCTCGGTCTGAACATTCAGTACTTC
V: TRBV5-1; D: NA; J: TRBJ1-1; size: NA; CDR3: CASSLTPNTEAFF; DNA: TGCGCCAGCAGTCTGACACCTAACACTGAAGCTTTCTTT
V: TRBV27; D: NA; J: TRBJ1-2; size: NA; CDR3: CASSLGAGAFNYGYTF; DNA: TGTGCCAGCAGTCTGGGGGCAGGGGCTTTTAACTATGGCTACACCTTC
V: TRBV7-6; D: NA; J: TRBJ1-1; size: NA; CDR3: CASSHGAPSTEAFF; DNA: TGTGCCAGCAGCCACGGGGCGCCGAGCACTGAAGCTTTCTTT
V: TRBV7-9; D: TRBD2; J: TRBJ2-7; size: NA; CDR3: CASSLAMSLAGGPEQYF; DNA: TGTGCCAGCAGCTTAGCGATGTCGCTAGCGGGAGGGCCCGAGCAGTACTTC
V: TRBV2; D: TRBD1; J: TRBJ1-5; size: NA; CDR3: CASSGGQGGNQPQHF; DNA: TGTGCCAGCAGTGGGGGACAGGGCGGCAATCAGCCCCAGCATTTT
V: TRBV30; D: TRBD1; J: TRBJ1-5; size: NA; CDR3: CAWSAPWQGAQHF; DNA: TGTGCCTGGAGTGCCCCCTGGCAGGGGGCCCAGCATTTT
V: TRBV27; D: NA; J: TRBJ2-7; size: NA; CDR3: CASSLGSGSLEQYF; DNA: TGTGCCAGCAGTTTGGGGTCAGGATCCTTGGAGCAGTACTTC
V: TRBV11-2; D: NA; J: TRBJ1-2; size: NA; CDR3: CASSYGGIGGYTF; DNA: TGTGCCAGCAGCTACGGGGGAATTGGTGGCTACACCTTC
V: TRBV29-1; D: NA; J: TRBJ1-2; size: NA; CDR3: CSVGGREGYGYTF; DNA: TGCAGCGTTGGGGGCAGGGAGGGCTATGGCTACACCTTC
V: TRBV27; D: NA; J: TRBJ2-1; size: NA; CDR3: CASSFTVYSYNEQFF; DNA: TGTGCCAGCAGTTTTACAGTCTACTCCTACAATGAGCAGTTCTTC
V: TRBV11-2; D: TRBD2; J: TRBJ2-7; size: once; CDR3: CASSSRTSGSYEQYF; DNA: TGTGCCAGCAGCTCACGCACTAGCGGTTCCTACGAGCAGTACTTC
V: TRBV6-5; D: NA; J: TRBJ1-1; size: NA; CDR3: CASSSGTLNTEAFF; DNA: TGTGCCAGCAGTTCCGGGACATTGAACACTGAAGCTTTCTTT
V: TRBV7-9; D: NA; J: TRBJ1-6; size: once; CDR3: CASSLGGANSPLHF; DNA: TGTGCCAGCAGCTTAGGCGGTGCCAATTCACCCCTCCACTTT
V: TRBV27; D: NA; J: TRBJ2-7; size: NA; CDR3: CASSEHRELAEQYF; DNA: TGTGCCAGCAGTGAGCACAGGGAATTGGCCGAGCAGTACTTC
V: TRBV7-3; D: TRBD2; J: TRBJ2-5; size: NA; CDR3: CASSSLGGRPQETQYF; DNA: TGTGCCAGCAGCTCCCTTGGCGGGAGGCCCCAAGAGACCCAGTACTTC
V: TRBV9; D: NA; J: TRBJ1-4; size: NA; CDR3: CASSVQGSEKLFF; DNA: TGTGCCAGCAGCGTACAGGGAAGTGAAAAACTGTTTTTT